The rows below give T cell receptor beta chains drawn from one sample of a study of T cell changes during pregnancy in multiple sclerosis. Generated by immunoSEQ multiplex PCR, the TCRdb table keeps only in-frame clones and is missing some. The sample has approximately 100,000 clones, around 90% seen once. Sequenced here: peripheral blood, sampled after pregnancy. These receptors all come from a female donor with multiple sclerosis, enrolled in a pregnancy study. Both conserved end residues are part of each CDR3. The D gene is left open where the match is weak. Expanded clones are given a class, and other clones once, few, many or no size at all.

>NA|TRBD1|TRBJ1-6|TRBV30
CAWSVQGAVNSPLHF
TGTGCCTGGAGTGTACAGGGGGCAGTAAATTCACCCCTCCACTTT
>NA|NA|TRBJ2-7|TRBV5-5
CASARGYEQYF
TGTGCCAGCGCCAGGGGCTACGAGCAGTACTTC
>NA|NA|TRBJ2-2|TRBV6-6
CASGGTFANTGELFF
TGTGCCAGCGGTGGGACATTCGCGAACACCGGGGAGCTGTTTTTT
>few|TRBD1|TRBJ1-2|TRBV5-1
CASSPEGQNYGYTF
TGCGCCAGCAGCCCTGAGGGACAGAACTATGGCTACACCTTC
>NA|NA|TRBJ2-7|TRBV29-1
CSVGGSYEQYF
TGCAGCGTTGGCGGTTCCTACGAGCAGTACTTC
>NA|TRBD1|TRBJ2-7|TRBV18
CASSPGTGGEQYF
TGTGCCAGCTCACCAGGAACAGGGGGTGAGCAGTACTTC
>NA|TRBD1|TRBJ2-3|TRBV7-6
CASSTGTGGTDTQYF
TGTGCCAGCAGCACTGGGACAGGGGGCACAGATACGCAGTATTTT
>few|NA|TRBJ2-1|TRBV6-6
CASSYSRVYNEQFF
TGTGCCAGCAGTTACTCCCGGGTCTACAATGAGCAGTTCTTC
>once|TRBD1|TRBJ2-1|TRBV29-1
CSVEAPLTDRGAYNEQFF
TGCAGCGTTGAAGCACCCCTAACTGACAGGGGCGCCTACAATGAGCAGTTCTTC
>once|TRBD1|TRBJ1-1|TRBV10-1
CASSERDRDRAFF
TGCGCCAGCAGTGAGAGGGACAGGGATCGAGCTTTCTTT
>NA|NA|TRBJ2-2|TRBV6-1
CASREGNTGELFF
TGTGCCAGCAGGGAGGGCAACACCGGGGAGCTGTTTTTT
>NA|NA|TRBJ2-7|TRBV27
CASSLSPLKRAYALLHEQYF
TGTGCCAGCAGTTTATCCCCATTGAAGCGGGCGTACGCCCTCCTCCACGAGCAGTACTTC
>NA|TRBD2|TRBJ2-1|TRBV5-4
CASSRLSGGAGNEQFF
TGTGCCAGCAGCCGTTTGAGCGGGGGGGCAGGGAATGAGCAGTTCTTC
>NA|NA|TRBJ1-1|TRBV18
CASSPSPASEAFF
TGTGCCAGCTCACCAAGCCCCGCGTCTGAAGCTTTCTTT
>NA|NA|TRBJ1-1|TRBV7-3
CASSYTGNTEAFF
TGTGCCAGCAGCTATACAGGGAACACTGAAGCTTTCTTT
>NA|NA|TRBJ1-4|TRBV10-3
CATGEGSTNEKLFF
TGTGCCACGGGTGAGGGCTCAACTAATGAAAAACTGTTTTTT
>few|NA|TRBJ1-3|TRBV4-1
CASSQDGGTGNTIYF
TGCGCCAGCAGCCAAGATGGCGGGACTGGAAACACCATATATTTT
>NA|NA|TRBJ1-4|TRBV6-1
CASSESPDVNEKLFF
TGTGCCAGCAGTGAATCTCCAGATGTTAATGAAAAACTGTTTTTT
>NA|NA|TRBJ1-5|TRBV19
CASSIGLGYQPQHF
TGTGCCAGTAGTATCGGACTCGGGTATCAGCCCCAGCATTTT
>once|TRBD1|TRBJ1-5|TRBV28
CASRGDRVSNQPQHF
TGTGCCAGCAGGGGGGACAGAGTTAGCAATCAGCCCCAGCATTTT
>NA|TRBD2|TRBJ2-1|TRBV5-1
CASSSSGGPYNEQFF
TGCGCCAGCAGCTCCTCGGGAGGGCCTTACAATGAGCAGTTCTTC
>NA|TRBD1|TRBJ2-3|TRBV5-1
CASRTGTGGESYGTQYF
TGCGCCAGCAGAACCGGGACAGGGGGGGAAAGTTATGGGACGCAGTATTTT
>NA|NA|TRBJ2-3|TRBV28
CASGLSFTDTQYF
TGTGCCAGCGGACTTTCTTTCACAGATACGCAGTATTTT
>NA|TRBD1|TRBJ1-1|TRBV28
CAHRDRYTEAFF
TGTGCCCACCGGGACAGATACACTGAAGCTTTCTTT
>NA|NA|TRBJ2-2|TRBV7-6
CASSLVFQTGAGELFF
TGTGCCAGCAGCTTAGTTTTTCAGACAGGCGCCGGGGAGCTGTTTTTT
>NA|TRBD2|TRBJ2-4|TRBV2
CASQDRGGATKNIQYF
TGTGCCAGCCAAGACCGCGGGGGGGCCACCAAAAACATTCAGTACTTC
>NA|NA|TRBJ1-2|TRBV5-1
CASSLGTANYGYTF
TGCGCCAGCAGCTTGGGGACAGCTAACTATGGCTACACCTTC
>NA|TRBD1|TRBJ2-7|TRBV28
CATQGDRANNEQYF
TGTGCCACCCAGGGGGACAGGGCAAACAACGAGCAGTACTTC
>NA|TRBD2|TRBJ2-3|TRBV7-2
CASSNSVAGRDTQYF
TGTGCCAGCAGCAACTCGGTAGCGGGAAGAGATACGCAGTATTTT
>NA|NA|TRBJ1-2|TRBV30
CAWSKGSFEGYTF
TGTGCCTGGTCCAAAGGGAGCTTTGAGGGCTACACCTTC
>few|NA|TRBJ1-2|TRBV29-1
CSVGGGGGYTF
TGCAGCGTGGGAGGGGGAGGAGGCTACACCTTC
>NA|TRBD1|TRBJ2-7|TRBV7-9
CASSLGTGSYEQYF
TGTGCCAGCAGCTTAGGGACAGGAAGCTACGAGCAGTACTTC
>NA|NA|TRBJ1-1|TRBV18
CASSPLGQINTEAFF
TGTGCCAGCTCACCCCTCGGACAGATAAACACTGAAGCTTTCTTT
>NA|TRBD1|TRBJ1-5|TRBV6-1
CASSGQGGQPQHF
TGTGCCAGTAGTGGACAGGGTGGGCAGCCCCAGCATTTT
>NA|NA|TRBJ2-3|TRBV10-3
CAISLAVGTDTQYF
TGTGCCATCAGTCTGGCCGTGGGCACAGATACGCAGTATTTT
>NA|NA|TRBJ2-2|TRBV10-3
CAISEDREVVGELFF
TGTGCCATCAGTGAGGACAGGGAGGTGGTCGGGGAGCTGTTTTTT
>NA|TRBD2|TRBJ2-2|TRBV10-1
CASSDPGGRAELFF
TGCGCCAGCAGTGATCCGGGCGGGAGGGCGGAGCTGTTTTTT
>NA|NA|TRBJ1-1|TRBV7-8
CASSYRTALMNTEAFF
TGTGCCAGCAGCTATAGGACAGCCTTGATGAACACTGAAGCTTTCTTT
>NA|TRBD1|TRBJ2-7|TRBV9
CASSPLGQGYSEQYF
TGTGCCAGCAGCCCACTGGGACAGGGGTATAGCGAGCAGTACTTC
>NA|NA|TRBJ2-2|TRBV9
CASSAGWTGELFF
TGTGCCAGCAGCGCCGGGTGGACCGGGGAGCTGTTTTTT
>NA|NA|TRBJ1-6|TRBV27
CASSLLARRQGGSPLHF
TGTGCCAGCAGTTTATTAGCCAGGAGGCAGGGAGGTTCACCCCTCCACTTT
>NA|TRBD2|TRBJ2-1|TRBV13
CAGASGGPRNEQFF
TGTGCCGGCGCTAGCGGGGGCCCTCGGAATGAGCAGTTCTTC
>NA|TRBD1|TRBJ1-2|TRBV5-1
CASSFGGTDSYGYTF
TGCGCCAGCAGCTTTGGAGGGACAGATTCCTATGGCTACACCTTC
>NA|TRBD2|TRBJ2-3|TRBV2
CASRRLAGGLSSLTDTQYF
TGTGCCAGCAGAAGACTAGCGGGGGGGCTATCGTCCCTCACAGATACGCAGTATTTT
>NA|NA|TRBJ2-7|TRBV5-1
CASSRQKTYEQYF
TGCGCCAGCAGCCGACAGAAAACCTACGAGCAGTACTTC
>NA|NA|TRBJ1-1|TRBV6-1
CASTALRGDTEAFF
TGTGCCAGCACTGCACTCAGGGGTGACACTGAAGCTTTCTTT